This T cell receptor beta chain was profiled in a study of cytomegalovirus exposure and HLA in healthy donors. Study-wide points: In a later analysis, TCR beta V- and J-gene trimming showed a link to a missense DCLRE1C variant. Researchers had no immune exposure information except CMV serostatus available. With DRB1 most and HLA-C fewest, TCR association rates differed between HLA loci in a later analysis.

13 Jbeta primers and 60 Vbeta primers were used for the PCR. The data were produced by immunoSEQ multiplex PCR, yet TCRdb's version contains in-frame clones alone and is incomplete. Of 110,000 to 150,000 clones in the sample, 82% were seen once. On this clone: Its antigen is unidentified.

V lost 0 bases to trimming and J lost 0 bases, with 18 bases between them. The germline gives CDR1 LNHNV, CDR2 YYDKDF (reference sequence). The CDR3 has 19 residues. The V call is TRBV15, the J call TRBJ2-1; D possibly corresponds to TRBD2 (7 bases). The sample was PBMCs. The clonotype was recovered from a male donor in good health and CMV-seronegative. The CDR3 DNA follows: TGTGCCACCAGCAGAGACGGACGCGGGGGCCCTAGCTCCTACAATGAGCAGTTCTTC. This encodes CATSRDGRGGPSSYNEQFF.